The rows below give T cell receptor beta chains drawn from one sample of a study of shared clonotypes between healthy human individuals. Sequencing used immunoSEQ multiplex PCR; TCRdb keeps in-frame clones, though not all of them. The profile shows about a million clones, about 75% of them singletons. The source material was memory CD4+ T cells sorted from blood. Source of these receptors: a man younger than 35 in good health. The CDR3 runs from the conserved cysteine through the conserved F or W. D genes are given only for firm matches. Size is omitted from some rows. Given values are once, few, many or a class for expanded clones.

abundance	v_gene	d_gene	j_gene	CDR3nt	CDR3aa
few	TRBV18	TRBD2	TRBJ2-3	TGTGCCAGCGGACTAGCGGGAGGGCCAGATACGCAGTATTTT	CASGLAGGPDTQYF
-	TRBV7-2	-	TRBJ2-1	TGTGCCAGCAGCTTAGCGCCTCGGACTACCCACAATGAGCAGTTCTTC	CASSLAPRTTHNEQFF
-	TRBV6-5	-	TRBJ2-7	TGTGCCTCTCGGAAGAGCGAGCAGTGCTTC	CASRKSEQCF
-	TRBV9	TRBD2	TRBJ2-3	TGTGCCAGCAGTGGAGGACTAGCTTTTTTCACAGATACGCAGTATTTT	CASSGGLAFFTDTQYF
-	TRBV30	-	TRBJ2-1	TGTGCCTACCAGCGGAGGGGGGACTTTACTGGTGAGCAGTTCTTC	CAYQRRGDFTGEQFF
-	TRBV30	-	TRBJ1-2	TGTGCCTGGACGTTTTCAGGGAATGGCTACACCTTC	CAWTFSGNGYTF
-	TRBV10-3	-	TRBJ2-3	TGTGCCATCAGTGAGCAGACAGATACGCAGTATTTT	CAISEQTDTQYF
-	TRBV7-2	TRBD1	TRBJ2-7	TGTGCCAGCAGCGTTGACAGGGGCAGAAACGAGCAGTACTTC	CASSVDRGRNEQYF
-	TRBV20-1	-	TRBJ2-7	TGCAGTGCTGCCAGGGAGTTGGAGCAGTACTTC	CSAARELEQYF
-	TRBV5-1	-	TRBJ1-1	TGCGCCAGTACCCCGGGACATCTGAACACTGAAGCTTTCTTT	CASTPGHLNTEAFF
-	TRBV5-5	TRBD1	TRBJ1-2	TGTGCCAGCAGCACCACGACAGGGAACTATGGCTACACCTTC	CASSTTTGNYGYTF
-	TRBV19	-	TRBJ1-5	TGTGCCAGTAGTAGTGGGGGGGGCAATCAGCCCCAGCATTTT	CASSSGGGNQPQHF
-	TRBV28	-	TRBJ1-2	TGTGCCAGCAGTAACCGACGGTGGGGCTACACCTTC	CASSNRRWGYTF
-	TRBV15	TRBD1	TRBJ1-5	TGTGCCACCTCTGTAAACCGACAGGGGGCGAAGCCCCAGCATTTT	CATSVNRQGAKPQHF
-	TRBV11-2	TRBD1	TRBJ1-2	TGTGCCAGCAGCTCGCGCGAATCAGGGGGCTCAGGTGGCTACACCTTC	CASSSRESGGSGGYTF
few	TRBV28	-	TRBJ1-1	TGTGCCAGCAGTTTATCCACTGAAGCTTTCTTT	CASSLSTEAFF
-	TRBV10-3	-	TRBJ1-5	TGTGCCATCAGCGATGACAGGTCCAATCAGCCCCAGCATTTT	CAISDDRSNQPQHF
-	TRBV11-2	-	TRBJ2-7	TGTGCCAGCAGCTTAAGGCAAAACTCCTACGAGCAGTACTTC	CASSLRQNSYEQYF
few	TRBV30	-	TRBJ2-6	TGTGCCTGGAGCTGGGGCAGGGCTGGGGCCAACGTCCTGACTTTC	CAWSWGRAGANVLTF
-	TRBV29-1	TRBD1	TRBJ1-4	TGCAGCGTTCGACAGGGGGCGACTAATGAAAAACTGTTTTTT	CSVRQGATNEKLFF
few	TRBV2	TRBD1	TRBJ1-2	TGTGCCAGCACTATGGACAGGGTCGGCTACACCTTC	CASTMDRVGYTF
-	TRBV29-1	-	TRBJ1-2	TGCAGCGTTGAAGATAATGTTTCAAGGGTTGGCTACACCTTC	CSVEDNVSRVGYTF
-	TRBV19	-	TRBJ2-7	TGTGCCAGTAGTATTTCGACAGGAAGAGACTACGAGCAGTACTTC	CASSISTGRDYEQYF
few	TRBV7-2	TRBD2	TRBJ2-7	TGTGCCAGCAGCTTACGAGCGGGGGGCAGCTCCTACGAGCAGTACTTC	CASSLRAGGSSYEQYF
-	TRBV7-9	TRBD1	TRBJ2-1	TGTGCCAGCAGCTCCGGTTCCCAGGGGGCATCACTTGAGCAGTTCTTC	CASSSGSQGASLEQFF
few	TRBV30	-	TRBJ1-1	TGTGCCTGTGCGATCCGGGACCTTAACACTGAAGCTTTCTTT	CACAIRDLNTEAFF
many	TRBV4-3	-	TRBJ2-7	TGCGCCAGCAGCCAAGTCGCAGGGGCTGGGATCTACGAGCAGTACTTC	CASSQVAGAGIYEQYF
-	TRBV19	-	TRBJ2-3	TGTGCCAGTAGTATCCTGGGGGGATACGGCACAGATACGCAGTATTTT	CASSILGGYGTDTQYF
-	TRBV2	-	TRBJ1-1	TGTGCCAGCAGTGAAGGGGGAGCCGTTAACACTGAAGCTTTCTTT	CASSEGGAVNTEAFF
-	TRBV27	TRBD1	TRBJ2-3	TGTGCCAGCAGTTTATCGACAGGGGGATGGGATACGCAGTATTTT	CASSLSTGGWDTQYF
-	TRBV28	-	TRBJ1-5	TGTGCCAGCAGTTGGGTTAGCAATCAGCCCCAGCATTTT	CASSWVSNQPQHF
-	TRBV7-2	-	TRBJ1-5	TGTGCCAGCAGCTTAGCAACTGATCAGCCCCAGCATTTT	CASSLATDQPQHF
once	TRBV6-6	-	TRBJ1-1	TGTGCCAGCGGCGATCCCTCGAACACTGAAGCTTTCTTT	CASGDPSNTEAFF
-	TRBV7-2	-	TRBJ2-1	TGTGCCAGCAGCTCATCGGGAGTCTCCTACAATGAGCAGTTCTTC	CASSSSGVSYNEQFF
-	TRBV10-3	-	TRBJ2-3	TGTGCCATCAGTTCGCAAATGCCGGGACCGGATCAAGATACGCAGTATTTT	CAISSQMPGPDQDTQYF
-	TRBV11-3	TRBD2	TRBJ2-1	TGTGCCAGCAGCCCGACTAGCGGGAGTGGCTATGAGCAGTTCTTC	CASSPTSGSGYEQFF
-	TRBV11-3	-	TRBJ1-3	TGTGCCAGCAGCTTGGGAGGGGACTCTGGAAACACCATATATTTT	CASSLGGDSGNTIYF
-	TRBV4-2	-	TRBJ2-2	TGTGCCAGCAGCCAAGAGATCGGGGGAGCCGGGGAGCTGTTTTTT	CASSQEIGGAGELFF
-	TRBV4-2	TRBD2	TRBJ2-3	TGTGCCAGCAGCCAAGATGGAGCGGGAGCGGGGGCAGATACGCAGTATTTT	CASSQDGAGAGADTQYF
few	TRBV10-2	-	TRBJ2-1	TGCGCCAGCAGTCCAGACCCCTCCTACAATGAGCAGTTCTTC	CASSPDPSYNEQFF
-	TRBV10-3	-	TRBJ2-3	TGTGCCATAAGGACGATCACAGATACGCAGTATTTT	CAIRTITDTQYF
-	TRBV6-1	-	TRBJ1-6	TGTGCCAGCAGTTTAGGGGACAATTCACCCCTCCACTTT	CASSLGDNSPLHF
once	TRBV6-1	-	TRBJ2-1	TGTGCCAGCAGTGAAGTAGCGATCACCTACAATGAGCAGTTCTTC	CASSEVAITYNEQFF
-	TRBV5-4	TRBD2	TRBJ2-3	TGTGCCAGCACGTCCCGGGACTACACAGATACGCAGTATTTT	CASTSRDYTDTQYF
-	TRBV7-2	-	TRBJ1-1	TGTGCCAGCAGCTTATCCAGGGGCACTGAAGCTTTCTTT	CASSLSRGTEAFF
-	TRBV2	-	TRBJ2-1	TGTGCCAGCAGGGCCTACAATGAGCAGTTCTTC	CASRAYNEQFF
-	TRBV7-3	-	TRBJ2-5	TGTGCCATCTTTAGAGGGGGGCCCCCTCAAGAGACCCAGTACTTC	CAIFRGGPPQETQYF
-	TRBV5-4	TRBD2	TRBJ2-3	TGTGCCAGCAGCCCAGCGGGAGGAGTTGATACGCAGTATTTT	CASSPAGGVDTQYF
-	TRBV9	-	TRBJ2-2	TGTGCCAGCAGCGTCGAGACCGGGAACGGGGAGCTGTTTTTT	CASSVETGNGELFF
-	TRBV6-5	TRBD2	TRBJ2-1	TGTGCCAGCAGTTACTCGACCCTAGCGGGGAATGAGCAGTTCTTC	CASSYSTLAGNEQFF
-	TRBV30	TRBD1	TRBJ1-5	TGTGCCTGGAGTGTACGGGACAGGGGTGATCAGCCCCAGCATTTT	CAWSVRDRGDQPQHF
-	TRBV19	-	TRBJ1-4	TGTGCCAGTAAAGGGCGCTCAACTAATGAAAAACTGTTTTTT	CASKGRSTNEKLFF
-	TRBV6-6	-	TRBJ2-3	TGTGCCAGCAGGATCTCCTCAGATACGCAGTATTTT	CASRISSDTQYF
-	TRBV9	TRBD2	TRBJ2-1	TGTGCCAGCAGCGTAGGCCTAGCGGGAGCATATGATGAGCAGTTCTTC	CASSVGLAGAYDEQFF
few	TRBV18	-	TRBJ1-3	TGTGCCAGCTCACCTGGTGGGTCTGGAAACACCATATATTTT	CASSPGGSGNTIYF
-	TRBV10-3	TRBD1	TRBJ1-2	TGTGCCACAGACAGGGGGCAAGCCTATGGCTACACCTTC	CATDRGQAYGYTF
-	TRBV5-1	-	TRBJ2-6	TGCGCCAGCAGCCCCCACGGGGGAGGGGCCAACGTCCTGACTTTC	CASSPHGGGANVLTF
-	TRBV28	-	TRBJ1-6	TGTGCCAGCAGTTCAAGGGCAACCCCAAGTTACTCACCCCTCCACTTT	CASSSRATPSYSPLHF
few	TRBV5-1	TRBD1	TRBJ1-5	TGCGCCAGCAGTTCAGGGGGCAGCAATCAGCCCCAGCATTTT	CASSSGGSNQPQHF
-	TRBV15	TRBD2	TRBJ2-2	TGTGCCACCAGCAGAGCCTATCCCTCAGCGGGGGTGACCGGGGAGCTGTTTTTT	CATSRAYPSAGVTGELFF